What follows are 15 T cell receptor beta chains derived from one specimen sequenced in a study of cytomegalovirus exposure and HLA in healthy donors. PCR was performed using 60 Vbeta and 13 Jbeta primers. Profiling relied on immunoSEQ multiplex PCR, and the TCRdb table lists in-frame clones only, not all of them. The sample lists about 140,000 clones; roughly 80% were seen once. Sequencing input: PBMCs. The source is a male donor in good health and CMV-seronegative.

The CDR3 sequence: CASSFRGDYGYTF. DNA for the CDR3: TGTGCCAGCAGCTTTCGGGGAGACTATGGCTACACCTTC. This chain uses TRBV7-2 with TRBJ1-2; D is undetermined. The CDR3 loop spans 13 amino acids. The V gene's germline CDR1 is SGHTA and CDR2 FQGNSA. V dropped 3 bases and J dropped 3 bases, with 8 bases sitting between them. The entire variable domain, with the rest obtained from reference TRBV7-2 and TRBJ1-2, is as follows: GAGVSQSPSNKVTEKGKDVELRCDPISGHTALYWYRQSLGQGLEFLIYFQGNSAPDKSGLPSDRFSAERTGGSVSTLTIQRTQQEDSAVYLCASSFRGDYGYTFGSGTRLTVV.

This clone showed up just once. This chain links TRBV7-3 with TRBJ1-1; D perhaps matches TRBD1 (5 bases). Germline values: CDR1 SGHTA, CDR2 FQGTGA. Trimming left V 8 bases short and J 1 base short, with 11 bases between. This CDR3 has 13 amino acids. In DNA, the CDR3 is TGTGCCAGCTCACGGGGGGAGAACACTGAAGCTTTCTTT. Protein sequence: CASSRGENTEAFF.

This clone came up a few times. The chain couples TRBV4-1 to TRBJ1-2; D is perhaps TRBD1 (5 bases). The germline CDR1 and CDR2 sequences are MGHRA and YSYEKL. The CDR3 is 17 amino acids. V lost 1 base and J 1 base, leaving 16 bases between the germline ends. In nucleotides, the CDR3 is TGCGCCAGCAGCCAAGTGTCGGGGGGTCTAGGTAACTATGGCTACACCTTC. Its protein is CASSQVSGGLGNYGYTF.

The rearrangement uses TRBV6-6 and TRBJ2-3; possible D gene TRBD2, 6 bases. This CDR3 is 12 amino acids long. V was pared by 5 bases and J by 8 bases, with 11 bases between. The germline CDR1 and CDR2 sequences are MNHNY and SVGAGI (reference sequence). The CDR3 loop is CASSRGESTQYF. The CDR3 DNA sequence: TGTGCCAGCAGTCGCGGGGAGAGTACGCAGTATTTT.

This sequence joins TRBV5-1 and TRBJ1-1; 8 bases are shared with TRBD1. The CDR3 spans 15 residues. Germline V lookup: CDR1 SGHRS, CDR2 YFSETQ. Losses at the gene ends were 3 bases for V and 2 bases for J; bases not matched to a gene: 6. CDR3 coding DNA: TGCGCCAGCAGCTCCGGGACAGGCCCCAACACTGAAGCTTTCTTT. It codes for CASSSGTGPNTEAFF.

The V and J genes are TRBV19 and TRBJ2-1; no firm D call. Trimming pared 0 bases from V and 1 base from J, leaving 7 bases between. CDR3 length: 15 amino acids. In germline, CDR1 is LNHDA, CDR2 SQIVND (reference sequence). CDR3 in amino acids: CASSIDAVSYNEQFF. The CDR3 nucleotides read TGTGCCAGTAGTATAGATGCGGTTTCCTACAATGAGCAGTTCTTC. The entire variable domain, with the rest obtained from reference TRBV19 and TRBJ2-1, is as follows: DGGITQSPKYLFRKEGQNVTLSCEQNLNHDAMYWYRQDPGQGLRLIYYSQIVNDFQKGDIAEGYSVSREKKESFPLTVTSAQKNPTAFYLCASSIDAVSYNEQFFGPGTRLTVL.

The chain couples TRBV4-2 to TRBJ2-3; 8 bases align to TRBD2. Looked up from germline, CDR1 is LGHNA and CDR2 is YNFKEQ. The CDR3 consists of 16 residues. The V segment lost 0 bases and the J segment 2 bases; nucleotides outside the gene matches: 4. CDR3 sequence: CASSQDVAGPTDTQYF. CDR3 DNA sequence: TGTGCCAGCAGCCAAGATGTAGCGGGGCCCACAGATACGCAGTATTTT.

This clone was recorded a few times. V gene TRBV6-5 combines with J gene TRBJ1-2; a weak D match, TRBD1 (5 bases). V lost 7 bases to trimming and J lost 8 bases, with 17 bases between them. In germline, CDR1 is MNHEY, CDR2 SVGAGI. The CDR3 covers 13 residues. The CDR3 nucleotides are TGTGCCAGCACCGGGGGAGGGCCTGAGGGCTACACCTTC. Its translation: CASTGGGPEGYTF.

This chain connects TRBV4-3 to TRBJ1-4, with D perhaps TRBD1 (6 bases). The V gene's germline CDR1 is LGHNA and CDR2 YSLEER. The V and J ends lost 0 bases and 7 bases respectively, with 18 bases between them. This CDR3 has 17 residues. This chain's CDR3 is CASSQDGVQGRGEKLFF. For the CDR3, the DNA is TGCGCCAGCAGCCAAGATGGGGTACAGGGCCGCGGTGAAAAACTGTTTTTT.

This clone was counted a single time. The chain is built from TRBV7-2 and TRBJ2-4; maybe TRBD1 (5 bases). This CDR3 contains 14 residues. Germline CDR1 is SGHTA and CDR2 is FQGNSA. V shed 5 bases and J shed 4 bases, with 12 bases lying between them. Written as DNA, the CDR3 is TGTGCCAGCAGCCCGACAGCCTCAAAAAACATTCAGTACTTC. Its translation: CASSPTASKNIQYF.

The CDR3 loop reads CASSKDAGYGYTF. CDR3 DNA sequence: TGTGCCAGCTCTAAAGATGCTGGCTATGGCTACACCTTC. The chain links TRBV27 to TRBJ1-2, with unresolved D. The CDR3 runs to 13 residues. Germline loops: CDR1 MNHEY, CDR2 SMNVEV (reference sequence). Trimming left V 8 bases short and J 4 bases short, with 14 bases between.

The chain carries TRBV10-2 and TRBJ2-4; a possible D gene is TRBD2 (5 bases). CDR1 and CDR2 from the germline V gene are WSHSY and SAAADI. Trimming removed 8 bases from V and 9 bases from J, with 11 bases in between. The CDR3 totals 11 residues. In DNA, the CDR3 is TGCGCCAGCCGCCTAGAGGGCATTCAGTACTTC. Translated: CASRLEGIQYF.

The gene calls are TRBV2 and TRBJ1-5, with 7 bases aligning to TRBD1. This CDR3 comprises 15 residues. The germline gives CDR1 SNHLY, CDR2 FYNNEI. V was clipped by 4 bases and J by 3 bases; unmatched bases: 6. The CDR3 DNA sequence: TGTGCCAGCAGTGGACCAGGGGGAATCAATCAGCCCCAGCATTTT. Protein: CASSGPGGINQPQHF.

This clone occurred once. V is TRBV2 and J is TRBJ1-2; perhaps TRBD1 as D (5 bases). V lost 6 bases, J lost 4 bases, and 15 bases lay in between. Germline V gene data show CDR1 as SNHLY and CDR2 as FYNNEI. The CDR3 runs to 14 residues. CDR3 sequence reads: CASSGQTPTYGYTF. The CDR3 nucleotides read TGTGCCAGCAGCGGACAAACACCGACCTATGGCTACACCTTC. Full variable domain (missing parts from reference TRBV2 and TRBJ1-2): EPEVTQTPSHQVTQMGQEVILRCVPISNHLYFYWYRQILGQKVEFLVSFYNNEISEKSEIFDDQFSVERPDGSNFTLKIRSTKLEDSAMYFCASSGQTPTYGYTFGSGTRLTVV.

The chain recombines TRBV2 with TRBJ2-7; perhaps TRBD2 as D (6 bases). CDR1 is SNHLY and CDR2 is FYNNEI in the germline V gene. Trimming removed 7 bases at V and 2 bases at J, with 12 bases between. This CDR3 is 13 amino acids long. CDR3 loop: CASMWEVAYEQYF. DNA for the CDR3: TGTGCCAGCATGTGGGAGGTGGCCTACGAGCAGTACTTC.